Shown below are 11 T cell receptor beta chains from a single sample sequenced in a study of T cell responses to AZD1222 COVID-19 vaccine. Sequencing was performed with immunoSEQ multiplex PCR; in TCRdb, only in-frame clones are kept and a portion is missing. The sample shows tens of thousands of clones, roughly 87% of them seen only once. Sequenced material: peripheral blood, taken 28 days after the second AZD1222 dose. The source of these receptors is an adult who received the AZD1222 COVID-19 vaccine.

The CDR3 bases are TGTGCCAGCAGTGAGGTGACACAAGCCGCGGCCCAGCATTTT. Translation gives CASSEVTQAAAQHF. This chain links TRBV6-1 with TRBJ1-5; no clear D. This CDR3 spans 14 amino acids. Trimming left V 3 bases short and J 11 bases short, with 17 bases between. Germline CDR1 is MNHNS and CDR2 is SASEGT.

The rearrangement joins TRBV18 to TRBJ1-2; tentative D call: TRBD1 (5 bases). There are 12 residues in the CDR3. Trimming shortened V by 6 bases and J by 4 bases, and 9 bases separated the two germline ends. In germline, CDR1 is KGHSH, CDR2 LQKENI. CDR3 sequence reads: CASSDSFYGYTF. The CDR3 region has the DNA TGTGCCAGCTCCGACAGTTTCTATGGCTACACCTTC.

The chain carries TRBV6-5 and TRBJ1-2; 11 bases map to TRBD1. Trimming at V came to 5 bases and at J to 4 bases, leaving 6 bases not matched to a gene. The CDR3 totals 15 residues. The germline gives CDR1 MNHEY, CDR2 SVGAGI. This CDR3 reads CASSPGTGGVYGYTF. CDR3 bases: TGTGCCAGCAGTCCCGGGACAGGGGGAGTCTATGGCTACACCTTC.

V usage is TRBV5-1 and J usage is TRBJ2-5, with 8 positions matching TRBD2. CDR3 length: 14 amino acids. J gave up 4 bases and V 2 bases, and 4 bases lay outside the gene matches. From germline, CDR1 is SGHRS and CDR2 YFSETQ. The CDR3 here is CASSFRAGVETQYF. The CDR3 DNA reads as TGCGCCAGCAGCTTTCGAGCGGGAGTAGAGACCCAGTACTTC.

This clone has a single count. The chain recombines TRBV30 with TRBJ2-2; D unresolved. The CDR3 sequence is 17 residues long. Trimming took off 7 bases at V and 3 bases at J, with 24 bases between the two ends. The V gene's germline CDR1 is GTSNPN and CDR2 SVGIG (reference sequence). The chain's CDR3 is CAFSLGRWVTDTGELFF. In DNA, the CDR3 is TGTGCCTTCTCACTGGGCCGGTGGGTAACGGACACCGGGGAGCTGTTTTTT.

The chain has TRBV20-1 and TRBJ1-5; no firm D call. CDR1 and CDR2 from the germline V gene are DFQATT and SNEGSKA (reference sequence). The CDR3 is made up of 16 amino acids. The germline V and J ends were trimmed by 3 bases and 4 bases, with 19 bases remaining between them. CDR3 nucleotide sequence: TGCAGTGCTAGTCCGAAGGAGGGAAGGCAGAATCAGCCCCAGCATTTT. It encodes CSASPKEGRQNQPQHF.

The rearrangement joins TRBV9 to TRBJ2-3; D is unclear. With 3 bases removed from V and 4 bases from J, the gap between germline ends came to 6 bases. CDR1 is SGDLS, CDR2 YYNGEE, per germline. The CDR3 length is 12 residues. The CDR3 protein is CASSEASDTQYF. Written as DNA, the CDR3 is TGTGCCAGCAGCGAGGCCTCAGATACGCAGTATTTT.

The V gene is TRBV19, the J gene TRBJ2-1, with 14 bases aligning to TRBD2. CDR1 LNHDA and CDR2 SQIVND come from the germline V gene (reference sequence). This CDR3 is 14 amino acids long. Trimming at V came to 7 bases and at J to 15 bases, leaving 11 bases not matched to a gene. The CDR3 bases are TGTGCCAGTACCACAGGGACTAGCGGGAGTGATCGGTTCTTC. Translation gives CASTTGTSGSDRFF.

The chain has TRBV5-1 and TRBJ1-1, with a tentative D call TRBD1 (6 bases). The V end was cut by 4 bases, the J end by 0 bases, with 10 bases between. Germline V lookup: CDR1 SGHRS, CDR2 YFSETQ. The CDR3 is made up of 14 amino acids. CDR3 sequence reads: CASSPDRMNTEAFF. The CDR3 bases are TGCGCCAGCAGCCCTGACAGGATGAACACTGAAGCTTTCTTT.

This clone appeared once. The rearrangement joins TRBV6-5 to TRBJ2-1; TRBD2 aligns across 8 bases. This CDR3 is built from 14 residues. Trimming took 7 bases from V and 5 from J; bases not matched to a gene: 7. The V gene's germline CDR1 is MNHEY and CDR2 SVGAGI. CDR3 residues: CASNPGGPDNEQFF. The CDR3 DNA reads TGTGCCAGCAACCCGGGAGGGCCTGACAATGAGCAGTTCTTC.

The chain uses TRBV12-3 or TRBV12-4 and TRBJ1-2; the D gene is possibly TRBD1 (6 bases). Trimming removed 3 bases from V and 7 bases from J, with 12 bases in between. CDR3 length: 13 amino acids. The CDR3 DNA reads TGTGCCAGCAGTTTTAACAGGGAGAGTGGCTACACCTTC. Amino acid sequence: CASSFNRESGYTF.